This TCR beta chain came from a study of blood T cells in healthy people across ages. This clonotype was detected a few times. This CDR3 is 16 amino acids long. V shed 1 base and J 4 bases; nucleotides not matched to a gene: 6. Germline values: CDR1 SGHTA, CDR2 FQGNSA. Through a sample-barcoded 5' primer and a J-beta primer mix, a second PCR was run for roughly 7 to 12 cycles. Each CDR3 protein gets one entry after TCRdb re-called the 5' RACE reads with MiXCR. The sample has some 1.5 million distinct CDR3 sequences, about 30% seen once. The rearrangement links TRBV7-2 to TRBJ2-1; 8 nucleotides match TRBD2. Material: blood. The clonotype was recovered from a woman aged 30 to 39 in good health. CDR3 amino acids: CASSLVLAGLYNEQFF. CDR3 sequence (DNA): TGTGCCAGCAGCTTAGTCTTAGCGGGACTATACAATGAGCAGTTCTTC.